Presented here are 31 T cell receptor beta chains from one specimen sequenced in a study of beta chain features in type 1 diabetes. Of the isolated RNA, all was reverse transcribed, and so the sequenced material was expressed TCRB transcripts. The protocol was immunoSEQ multiplex PCR, while the TCRdb copy is restricted to in-frame clones and leaves out a portion. The sample includes about 450,000 clones, about an eighth of them seen just once. The sample consisted of naive CD4+ T cells from blood. All receptors derive from a woman in her late teens or twenties in good health.

V is TRBV7-2 and J is TRBJ2-4; D not certain. The CDR3 is 15 residues long. Germline V gene lookup returns CDR1 SGHTA and CDR2 FQGNSA. Trimming removed 1 base at V and 0 bases at J, with 7 bases between. CDR3 sequence (DNA): TGTGCCAGCAGCTTAGTTCAAATAGCCAAAAACATTCAGTACTTC. Translated, it gives CASSLVQIAKNIQYF.

This clone was seen only a few times. The rearrangement joins TRBV7-9 to TRBJ2-7; 7 nucleotides match TRBD1. Per germline, CDR1 SEHNR and CDR2 FQNEAQ (reference sequence). The CDR3 consists of 16 residues. V shed 3 bases, J shed 1 base, and the junction held 9 bases outside the gene matches. Written as DNA, the CDR3 is TGTGCCAGCAGCTTCGCCCCGGGACAGAGATCCTACGAGCAGTACGTC. Amino acid sequence: CASSFAPGQRSYEQYV.

This clone was detected a few times. At the DNA level, this CDR3 is encoded by other sequences in the same sample as well. The chain carries TRBV7-3 and TRBJ2-1; D remains unclear. Germline CDR1 and CDR2: SGHTA and FQGTGA. Trimming shortened V by 2 bases and J by 0 bases, and 5 bases separated the two germline ends. The CDR3 length is 14 residues. The CDR3: CASSLSGSYNEQFF. CDR3 DNA: TGTGCCAGCAGCTTATCGGGCTCCTACAATGAGCAGTTCTTC. The full variable domain, in which reference TRBV7-3 and TRBJ2-1 provide the parts outside the CDR3, is GAGVSQTPSNKVTEKGKYVELRCDPISGHTALYWYRQSLGQGPEFLIYFQGTGAADDSGLPNDRFFAVRPEGSVSTLKIQRTERGDSAVYLCASSLSGSYNEQFFGPGTRLTVL.

Only a few counts were recorded for this clone. The chain combines TRBV9 with TRBJ2-5; no definite D call. The CDR3 has 13 amino acids. Germline CDR1 reads SGDLS; CDR2 reads YYNGEE. V dropped 3 bases and J dropped 1 base, with 7 bases sitting between them. Here the CDR3 reads CASSGNSQETQYF. CDR3 nucleotide sequence: TGTGCCAGCAGCGGGAACTCCCAAGAGACCCAGTACTTC.

This clone was counted a few times. The chain has TRBV5-4 and TRBJ1-2; D may be TRBD1 (6 bases). The germline gives CDR1 SGHNT, CDR2 YYREEE (reference sequence). The CDR3 has 12 amino acids. Trimming removed 4 bases at V and 6 bases at J, with 10 bases between. CDR3 DNA: TGTGCCAGCAGCCGAGCAGGGGATGGCTACACCTTC. As protein: CASSRAGDGYTF. Full variable domain (outside the CDR3, taken from reference TRBV5-4 and TRBJ1-2): ETGVTQSPTHLIKTRGQQVTLRCSSQSGHNTVSWYQQALGQGPQFIFQYYREEENGRGNFPPRFSGLQFPNYSSELNVNALELDDSALYLCASSRAGDGYTFGSGTRLTVV.

The genes are TRBV2 and TRBJ2-2, with 7 bases identical to TRBD1. V gave up 6 bases and J gave up 5 bases; unmatched junction bases: 3. The CDR3 extends over 13 amino acids. Germline loops: CDR1 SNHLY, CDR2 FYNNEI. CDR3 in amino acids: CASRLTGTGELFF. CDR3 bases: TGTGCCAGCAGGTTGACAGGGACCGGGGAGCTGTTTTTT.

This clone appeared a few times. The rearrangement joins TRBV9 to TRBJ1-2, with TRBD1 as a possible D gene (5 bases). V was shortened by 4 bases and J by 5 bases, with 12 bases between the two germline ends. The CDR3 runs 13 residues. The germline V gene encodes CDR1 SGDLS and CDR2 YYNGEE. CDR3 protein: CASSFDSLYGYTF. The DNA of the CDR3 is TGTGCCAGCAGCTTTGACAGCCTATATGGCTACACCTTC.

This clone was observed a handful of times. V is TRBV5-1 and J is TRBJ2-5; the D call may be TRBD1 or TRBD2 (5 bases each). The germline gives CDR1 SGHRS, CDR2 YFSETQ. V shed 1 base and J shed 4 bases, with 11 bases lying between them. The CDR3 sequence is 14 residues long. DNA of the CDR3: TGCGCCAGCAGCTTGTCCGGGACCCGAGAGACCCAGTACTTC. Amino acid sequence: CASSLSGTRETQYF.

This clone was observed a few times. The chain combines TRBV16 with TRBJ1-2; D possibly corresponds to TRBD1 (5 bases). This CDR3 is built from 14 residues. Trimming took 0 bases from V and 4 from J, leaving 9 bases between them. The V gene's germline CDR1 is KGHSY and CDR2 FQNENV. The CDR3 region is CASSQSPQGYGYTF. The CDR3 coding sequence is TGTGCCAGCAGCCAATCCCCCCAGGGCTATGGCTACACCTTC.

The chain uses TRBV10-3 and TRBJ1-6, with unresolved D. The CDR3 is made up of 14 amino acids. Per the germline V gene, CDR1 is ENHRY and CDR2 is SYGVKD. V lost 4 bases and J lost 5, with 9 bases in between. The CDR3 sequence: CAISGLEDNSPLHF. As DNA, the CDR3 is TGTGCCATCAGTGGCTTAGAAGATAATTCACCCCTCCACTTT.

This clone has a handful of counts. V and J are TRBV15 and TRBJ1-3; no clear D gene. Trimming took off 0 bases at V and 7 bases at J, with 4 bases between the two ends. From germline, CDR1 is LNHNV and CDR2 YYDKDF (reference sequence). This CDR3 spans 12 amino acids. CDR3 sequence: CATSRDRNTIYF. CDR3 nucleotides: TGTGCCACCAGCAGAGATCGGAACACCATATATTTT.

The CDR3 DNA reads TGCGCCAGCAGCCGCCGGGGAGCAAACTCCTACGAGCAGTACTTC. Its protein is CASSRRGANSYEQYF. V usage is TRBV5-1 and J usage is TRBJ2-7, with D maybe TRBD2 (5 bases). CDR3 length equals 15 residues. The V end lost 4 bases, the J end lost 0 bases, and 14 bases lay between the germline ends. From germline, CDR1 is SGHRS and CDR2 YFSETQ.

This clone has a handful of counts. The chain recombines TRBV9 with TRBJ2-6; a weak D match, TRBD1 (5 bases). The CDR3 contains 16 residues. With 3 bases removed from V and 0 bases from J, the gap between germline ends came to 10 bases. Looked up from germline, CDR1 is SGDLS and CDR2 is YYNGEE. CDR3 in DNA: TGTGCCAGCAGCGGGGGCTCATCCTCTGGGGCCAACGTCCTGACTTTC. As protein: CASSGGSSSGANVLTF.

There are a few counts of this clone. The chain carries TRBV29-1 and TRBJ1-1, with D uncertain. This CDR3 comprises 13 residues. Trimming took 6 bases from V and 1 from J, leaving 12 bases between them. In germline, CDR1 is SQVTM, CDR2 ANQGSEA. The CDR3 coding sequence is TGCAGCGTCTCAGGTAGGGCGAACACTGAAGCTTTCTTT. Protein: CSVSGRANTEAFF.

This clone was counted only a few times. This rearrangement joins TRBV4-2 to TRBJ2-3, with D possibly matching TRBD2 (6 bases). The CDR3 runs 17 residues. V lost 6 bases to trimming and J lost 0 bases, with 19 bases between them. Germline V gene data show CDR1 as LGHNA and CDR2 as YNFKEQ. The CDR3 DNA reads TGTGCCAGCAGATCCCCGGGCGGGGCAACTAGCACAGATACGCAGTATTTT. This translates into CASRSPGGATSTDTQYF.

CDR3 bases: TGTGCCAGTACTAACTCAGCCTACGAGCAGTACGTC. It codes for CASTNSAYEQYV. This rearrangement joins TRBV19 to TRBJ2-7; D is ambiguous. Germline V lookup: CDR1 LNHDA, CDR2 SQIVND (reference sequence). The CDR3 runs 12 residues. Trimming pared 7 bases from V and 2 bases from J, leaving 9 bases between.

This clone was counted between two and nine times. J is TRBJ2-3 and V is TRBV6-4; TRBD2 is a possible D gene (5 bases). This CDR3 spans 12 amino acids. Between the trimmed V and J ends, which lost 2 bases and 9 bases, there was a span of 9 bases. Germline loops: CDR1 MRHNA, CDR2 SNTAGT. CDR3 sequence reads: CASSDGRETQYF. CDR3 nucleotides: TGTGCCAGCAGTGACGGCCGGGAAACGCAGTATTTT.

The chain recombines TRBV12-5 with TRBJ2-1, with 13 bases identical to TRBD2. J was trimmed by 5 bases and V by 5 bases; bases with no gene match: 6. The CDR3 runs to 16 residues. Germline CDR1 LGHNT, CDR2 FRNRAP. The CDR3 DNA is TGTGCTAGTGGTGACACCGGGACTAGCGGGGACAATGAGCAGTTCTTC. Translating gives CASGDTGTSGDNEQFF. Using reference TRBV12-5 and TRBJ2-1 for the parts outside the CDR3, the full variable domain is DARVTQTPRHKVTEMGQEVTMRCQPILGHNTVFWYRQTMMQGLELLAYFRNRAPLDDSGMPKDRFSAEMPDATLATLKIQPSEPRDSAVYFCASGDTGTSGDNEQFFGPGTRLTVL.

This clone showed up just a few times. CDR3 coding DNA: TGTGCCAGCAGCTTAGTTCGTCAGGGTCCGAACGAGCAGTACTTC. Translating gives CASSLVRQGPNEQYF. The chain joins TRBV7-2 to TRBJ2-7, with D possibly being TRBD1 (5 bases). The CDR3 runs to 15 residues. V shed 1 base and J shed 5 bases, with 15 bases lying between them. Germline V CDR1 and CDR2: SGHTA, FQGNSA.

This clone was observed many times. This rearrangement joins TRBV15 to TRBJ2-3, with D uncertain. Germline CDR1 LNHNV, CDR2 YYDKDF (reference sequence). Trimming removed 0 bases from V and 4 bases from J, with 5 bases in between. The CDR3 is made up of 13 amino acids. The CDR3: CATSRDPADTQYF. CDR3 DNA: TGTGCCACCAGCAGAGATCCGGCAGATACGCAGTATTTT.

V gene TRBV5-1 combines with J gene TRBJ2-1; D possibly matches TRBD1 or TRBD2 (7 bases each). V was shortened by 2 bases and J by 2 bases, with 14 bases between the two germline ends. Germline-derived CDR1 and CDR2 are SGHRS and YFSETQ. CDR3 length equals 16 residues. CDR3 bases: TGCGCCAGCAGCTTCTCAGCGGGACAGACCTACAATGAGCAGTTCTTC. Protein sequence: CASSFSAGQTYNEQFF.

The chain links TRBV6-5 to TRBJ2-1; D is possibly TRBD2 (5 bases). Germline V CDR1 and CDR2: MNHEY, SVGAGI. Trimming removed 5 bases at V and 4 bases at J, with 12 bases between. The CDR3 has 14 residues. The CDR3 nucleotides read TGTGCCAGCAGTCGCGGGTCCCCTTACAATGAGCAGTTCTTC. The encoded protein is CASSRGSPYNEQFF.

This clone was detected a few times. The V and J genes are TRBV27 and TRBJ2-5; 10 nucleotides line up with TRBD2. The CDR3 contains 14 residues. V lost 3 bases and J lost 3; bases outside the gene matches: 1. Per germline, CDR1 MNHEY and CDR2 SMNVEV (reference sequence). For the CDR3, the DNA is TGTGCCAGCAGTTTTCTAGCGGGAGAAGAGACCCAGTACTTC. Translation gives CASSFLAGEETQYF.

This clone was counted only a few times. This sequence joins TRBV7-3 and TRBJ2-1; 9 nucleotides align to TRBD2. The CDR3 length is 15 residues. Germline CDR1 reads SGHTA; CDR2 reads FQGTGA. The V gene end was trimmed by 4 bases and the J gene end by 8 bases; junction bases not matched to a gene: 9. In nucleotides, the CDR3 is TGTGCCAGCAGCTGGGGACTAGCCAAGGGGGATGAGCAGTTCTTC. It codes for CASSWGLAKGDEQFF. The variable domain in full, with the rest retrieved from reference TRBV7-3 and TRBJ2-1, is GAGVSQTPSNKVTEKGKYVELRCDPISGHTALYWYRQSLGQGPEFLIYFQGTGAADDSGLPNDRFFAVRPEGSVSTLKIQRTERGDSAVYLCASSWGLAKGDEQFFGPGTRLTVL.

The chain joins TRBV7-9 to TRBJ2-5; 10 bases fit TRBD1. Germline V CDR1 and CDR2: SEHNR, FQNEAQ (reference sequence). V gave up 5 bases and J gave up 5 bases; unmatched junction bases: 8. This CDR3 has 15 residues. The CDR3 region is CASSARQGARETQYF. CDR3 bases: TGTGCCAGCAGCGCCAGACAGGGGGCGCGCGAGACCCAGTACTTC.

J is TRBJ2-6 and V is TRBV7-9; no reliable D call. Looked up from germline, CDR1 is SEHNR and CDR2 is FQNEAQ (reference sequence). V lost 2 bases and J lost 1, with 6 bases in between. This CDR3 comprises 15 residues. The CDR3, as DNA: TGTGCCAGCAGCTTAAAGGGTTCTGGGGCCAACGTCCTGACTTTC. Encoded protein: CASSLKGSGANVLTF.

The V and J genes are TRBV5-4 and TRBJ1-4; 8 bases line up with TRBD1. The CDR3 contains 18 residues. The junction had 11 bases not matched to a gene; V was cut back by 4 bases and J by 0 bases. Looked up from germline, CDR1 is SGHNT and CDR2 is YYREEE (reference sequence). CDR3 in DNA: TGTGCCAGCAGCGCAGGACAGGGCGGGTCTGCAACTAATGAAAAACTGTTTTTT. Encoded protein: CASSAGQGGSATNEKLFF.

This chain uses TRBV28 with TRBJ1-4; D unclear. The CDR3 runs to 15 residues. Germline-derived CDR1 and CDR2 are MDHEN and SYDVKM. The V end was cut by 3 bases, the J end by 0 bases, with 8 bases between. CDR3 sequence reads: CASSLGGPTNEKLFF. DNA for the CDR3: TGTGCCAGCAGTTTGGGAGGACCAACTAATGAAAAACTGTTTTTT.

The CDR3 coding sequence is TGTGCCAGCGGCACCTCGGACAGGGGAGAGACCCAGTACTTC. This gives the protein CASGTSDRGETQYF. The chain recombines TRBV7-2 with TRBJ2-5, with 9 bases identical to TRBD1. With 8 bases clipped from V and 4 bases from J, the junction kept 8 bases outside the gene matches. CDR1 SGHTA and CDR2 FQGNSA come from the germline V gene. The CDR3 sequence is 14 residues long.

This clone was counted a few times. The genes are TRBV29-1 and TRBJ2-1; possible D gene TRBD2, 5 bases. This CDR3 has 15 residues. Trimming took off 2 bases at V and 6 bases at J, with 17 bases between the two ends. Germline V gene sequence: CDR1 SQVTM, CDR2 ANQGSEA. The CDR3 DNA sequence: TGCAGCGTTGAAAAGCGGCCCCTCCGGGCCAATGAGCAGTTCTTC. Translated, it gives CSVEKRPLRANEQFF.

On this clone: The same CDR3 arises from other DNA sequences in this sample as well. The chain links TRBV20-1 to TRBJ2-5; maybe TRBD2 (6 bases). Germline lookup yields CDR1 DFQATT and CDR2 SNEGSKA (reference sequence). Between the trimmed V and J ends, which lost 7 bases and 4 bases, there was a span of 10 bases. The CDR3 consists of 11 residues. CDR3 nucleotides: TGCAGTGTCCGAGCGGGAGAGACCCAGTACTTC. Translated: CSVRAGETQYF.